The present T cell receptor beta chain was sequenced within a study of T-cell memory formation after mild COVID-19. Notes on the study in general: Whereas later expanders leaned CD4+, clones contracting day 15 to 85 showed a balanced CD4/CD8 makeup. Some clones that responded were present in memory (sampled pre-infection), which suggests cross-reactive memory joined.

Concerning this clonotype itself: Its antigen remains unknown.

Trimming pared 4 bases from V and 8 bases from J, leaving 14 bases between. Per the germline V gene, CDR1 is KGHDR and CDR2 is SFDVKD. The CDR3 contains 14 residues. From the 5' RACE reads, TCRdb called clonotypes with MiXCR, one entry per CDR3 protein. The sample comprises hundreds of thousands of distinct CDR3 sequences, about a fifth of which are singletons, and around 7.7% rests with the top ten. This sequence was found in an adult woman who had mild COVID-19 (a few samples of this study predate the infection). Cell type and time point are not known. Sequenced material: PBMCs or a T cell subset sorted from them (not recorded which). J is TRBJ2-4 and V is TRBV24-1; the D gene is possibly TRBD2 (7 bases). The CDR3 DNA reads TGTGCCACCAGTGACCCGGGGGGCAAGGACATTCAGTACTTC. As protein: CATSDPGGKDIQYF.